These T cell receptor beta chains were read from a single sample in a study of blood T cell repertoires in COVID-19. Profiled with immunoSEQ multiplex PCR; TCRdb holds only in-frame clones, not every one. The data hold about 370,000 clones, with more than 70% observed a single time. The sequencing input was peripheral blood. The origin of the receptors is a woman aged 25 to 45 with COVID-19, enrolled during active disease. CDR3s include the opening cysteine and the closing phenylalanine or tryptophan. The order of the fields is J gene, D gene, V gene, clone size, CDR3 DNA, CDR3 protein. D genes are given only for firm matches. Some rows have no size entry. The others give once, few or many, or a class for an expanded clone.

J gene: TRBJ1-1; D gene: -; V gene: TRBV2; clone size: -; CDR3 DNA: TGTGCCAGCAGCGTAAGTCAGATGAACACTGAAGCTTTCTTT; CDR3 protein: CASSVSQMNTEAFF
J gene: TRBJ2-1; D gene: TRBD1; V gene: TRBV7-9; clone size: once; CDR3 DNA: TGTGCCAGCAGCAACCGGGGACAGTCCAACAATGAGCAGTTCTTC; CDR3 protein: CASSNRGQSNNEQFF
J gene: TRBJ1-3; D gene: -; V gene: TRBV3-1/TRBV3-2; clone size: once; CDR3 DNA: TGTGCCAGCAGCCAAGATGCGGGAGCTGGAAACACCATATATTTT; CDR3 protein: CASSQDAGAGNTIYF
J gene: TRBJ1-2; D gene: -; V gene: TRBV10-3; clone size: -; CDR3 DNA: TGTGCCATCATGAGAGGGGGGGCAAGCTATGGCTACACCTTC; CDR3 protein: CAIMRGGASYGYTF
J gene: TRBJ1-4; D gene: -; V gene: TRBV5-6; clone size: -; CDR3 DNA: TGTGCCAGCAGCTTGGCGGGGGTTACCGAGCGTGAAAAACTGTTTTTT; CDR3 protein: CASSLAGVTEREKLFF
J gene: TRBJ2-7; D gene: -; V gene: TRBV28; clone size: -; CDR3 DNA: TGTGCCAGCTCTCTACCAGGGGGGCAAGCCTACGAGCAGTACTTC; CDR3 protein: CASSLPGGQAYEQYF
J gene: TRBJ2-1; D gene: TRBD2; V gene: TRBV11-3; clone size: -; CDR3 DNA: TGTGCCAGCAGCTTAGTTCGACTAGCGGGGGGCGATGAGCAGTTCTTC; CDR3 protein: CASSLVRLAGGDEQFF
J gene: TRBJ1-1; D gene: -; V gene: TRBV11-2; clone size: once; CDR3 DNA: TGTGCCAGCAGCTTAGATTTGAGGGCTGAAGCTTTCTTT; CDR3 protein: CASSLDLRAEAFF
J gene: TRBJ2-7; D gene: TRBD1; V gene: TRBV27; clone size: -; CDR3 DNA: TGTGCCAGCAGTTATGGCTCGACAGGGCAGGGCGAGCAGTACTTC; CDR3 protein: CASSYGSTGQGEQYF
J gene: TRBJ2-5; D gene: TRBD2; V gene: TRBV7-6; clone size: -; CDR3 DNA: TGTGCCAGCAGCCCCGGGACTAGCGGGGAGCAAGAGACCCAGTACTTC; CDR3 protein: CASSPGTSGEQETQYF
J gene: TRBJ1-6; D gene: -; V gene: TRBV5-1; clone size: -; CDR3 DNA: TGCGCCAGCAGTCCCTCTGACGGGGGAGTCGCCTATAATTCACCCCTCCACTTT; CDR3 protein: CASSPSDGGVAYNSPLHF
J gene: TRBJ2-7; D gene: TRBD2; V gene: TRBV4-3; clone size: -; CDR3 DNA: TGCGCCAGCAGCCGGACCCTAGCGGGGGACTCCTACGAGCAGTACTTC; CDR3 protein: CASSRTLAGDSYEQYF
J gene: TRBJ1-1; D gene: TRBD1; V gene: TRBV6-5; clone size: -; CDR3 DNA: TGTGCCAGCAGTTCCGGGACAGCGAACACTGAAGCTTTCTTT; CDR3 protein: CASSSGTANTEAFF
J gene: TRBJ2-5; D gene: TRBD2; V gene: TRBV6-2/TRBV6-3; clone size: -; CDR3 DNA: TGTGCCAGCAGTGACGGGGGGACCCAAGAGACCCAGTACTTC; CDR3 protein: CASSDGGTQETQYF
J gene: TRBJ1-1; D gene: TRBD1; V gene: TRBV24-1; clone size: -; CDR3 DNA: TGTGCCACCCGGGGCGGGACAGGGGGTGTTGAAGCTTTCTTT; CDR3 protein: CATRGGTGGVEAFF
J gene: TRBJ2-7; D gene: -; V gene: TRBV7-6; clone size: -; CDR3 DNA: TGTGCCAGCAGCTTAGGTTCGGGGGTGCTCGACGAGCAGTACTTC; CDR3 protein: CASSLGSGVLDEQYF
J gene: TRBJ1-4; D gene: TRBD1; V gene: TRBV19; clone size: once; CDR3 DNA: TGTGCCAGTAGTATAGTGGGACAGGAAGTCCGAAAACTGTTTTTT; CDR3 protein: CASSIVGQEVRKLFF
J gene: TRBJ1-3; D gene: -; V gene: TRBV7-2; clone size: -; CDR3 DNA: TGTGCCAGCAGATACGCAGGAAACTCTGGAAACACCATATATTTT; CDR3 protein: CASRYAGNSGNTIYF
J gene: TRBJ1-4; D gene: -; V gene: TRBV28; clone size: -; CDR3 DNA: TGTGCCAGCAGTTTGTGGAGGGAACTGTTTTTT; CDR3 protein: CASSLWRELFF
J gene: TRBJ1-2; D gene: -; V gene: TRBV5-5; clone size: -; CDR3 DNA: TGTGCCAGCTCCGGGGGGAACCTACCCTTCCCCCCGGACTATGGCTACACCTTC; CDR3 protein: CASSGGNLPFPPDYGYTF
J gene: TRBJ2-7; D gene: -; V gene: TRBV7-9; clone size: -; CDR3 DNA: TGTGCCAGCAGCACAGGGTTGGGGGAGCAGTACTTC; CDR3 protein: CASSTGLGEQYF
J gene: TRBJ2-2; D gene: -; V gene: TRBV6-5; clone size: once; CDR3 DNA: TGTGCCAGCAGTTACTCCGGAGGCGGGGAGCTGTTTTTT; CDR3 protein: CASSYSGGGELFF
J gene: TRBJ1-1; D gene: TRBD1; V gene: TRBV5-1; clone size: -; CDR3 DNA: TGCGCCAGCAGCTTGGGACAGGGTGTGGTTGAAGCTTTCTTT; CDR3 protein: CASSLGQGVVEAFF
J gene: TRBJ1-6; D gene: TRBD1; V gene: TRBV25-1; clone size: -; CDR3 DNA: TGTGCCAGCAGTGAATCCTACAGGGGGCTCCACTTT; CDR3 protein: CASSESYRGLHF
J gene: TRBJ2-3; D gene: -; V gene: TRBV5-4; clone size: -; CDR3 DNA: TGTGCCAGCAGCATGGGGGAGATTCCACAGTATTTT; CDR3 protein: CASSMGEIPQYF
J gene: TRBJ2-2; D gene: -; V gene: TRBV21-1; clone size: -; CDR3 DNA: TGTGCCAGCAACCGGACGGGACAGGGGATTTTGGAGGACACCGGGGAGCTGTTTTTT; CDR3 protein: CASNRTGQGILEDTGELFF
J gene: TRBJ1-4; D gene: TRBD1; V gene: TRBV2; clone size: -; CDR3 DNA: TGTGCCAGCACCACCCAGGGGGGATCTAATGAAAAACTGTTTTTT; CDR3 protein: CASTTQGGSNEKLFF
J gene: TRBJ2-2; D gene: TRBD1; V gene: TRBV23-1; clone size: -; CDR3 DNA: TGCGCCAGCAAGGGACAGGGGCCTTCGAACACCGGGGAGCTGTTTTTT; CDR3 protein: CASKGQGPSNTGELFF
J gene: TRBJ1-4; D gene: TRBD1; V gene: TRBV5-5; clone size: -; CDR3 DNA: TGTGCCAGCAGCACAGGGGATCGGACTAATGAAAAACTGTTTTTT; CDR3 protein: CASSTGDRTNEKLFF
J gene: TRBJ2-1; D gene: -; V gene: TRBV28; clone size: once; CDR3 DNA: TGTGCCAGCAATCCTCCAGCGCGCGATGAGCAGTTCTTC; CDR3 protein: CASNPPARDEQFF
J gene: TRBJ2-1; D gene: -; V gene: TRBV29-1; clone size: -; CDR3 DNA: TGCAGCGCGAAACCGGTCGGGGTATCCTACAATGAGCAGTTCTTC; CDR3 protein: CSAKPVGVSYNEQFF
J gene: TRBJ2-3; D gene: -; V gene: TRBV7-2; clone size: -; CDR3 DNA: TGTGCCAGCAGCCGGGGGACGGCTAGCACAGATACGCAGTATTTT; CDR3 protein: CASSRGTASTDTQYF
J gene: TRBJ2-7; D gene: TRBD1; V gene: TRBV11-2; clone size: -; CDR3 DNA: TGTGCCAGCAGCCCGACGACGGGACAGTTCCTTTACGAGCAGTACTTC; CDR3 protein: CASSPTTGQFLYEQYF
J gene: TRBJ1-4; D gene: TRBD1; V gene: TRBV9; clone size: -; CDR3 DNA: TGTGCCAGCAGCGCCGGGACAGCCGCTAATGAAAAACTGTTTTTT; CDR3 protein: CASSAGTAANEKLFF
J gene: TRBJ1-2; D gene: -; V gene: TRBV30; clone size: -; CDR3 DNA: TGTGCCTGGAGTGTGACAGTGACCAGGGGCTACACCTTC; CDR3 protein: CAWSVTVTRGYTF
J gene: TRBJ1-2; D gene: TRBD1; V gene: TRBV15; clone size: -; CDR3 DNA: TGTGCCACCAGCACTCTAATGGGACAGGGGGCGTTCGGCTACACCTTC; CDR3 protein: CATSTLMGQGAFGYTF
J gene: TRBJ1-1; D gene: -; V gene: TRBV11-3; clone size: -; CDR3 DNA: TGTGCCAGCAGCTTGGGACATTTCACTGAAGCTTTCTTT; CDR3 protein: CASSLGHFTEAFF
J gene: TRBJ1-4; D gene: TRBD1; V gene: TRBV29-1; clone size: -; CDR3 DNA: TGCAGCGTTCGACCGGACAGGGGGCCTGAAAAACTGTTTTTT; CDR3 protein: CSVRPDRGPEKLFF
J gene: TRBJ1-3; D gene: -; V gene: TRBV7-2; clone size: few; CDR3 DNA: TGTGCCAGCAGCTTAGAGGTGTTCGCCAGGGGTGAGGGAAACACCATATATTTT; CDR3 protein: CASSLEVFARGEGNTIYF
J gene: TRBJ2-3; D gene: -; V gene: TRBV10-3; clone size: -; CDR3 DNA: TGTGCCATCAGTGAGTCGAAGGTGGGGGCCCCCACAGATACGCAGTATTTT; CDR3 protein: CAISESKVGAPTDTQYF
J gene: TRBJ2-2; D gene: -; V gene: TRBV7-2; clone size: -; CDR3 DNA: TGTGCCAGCAGCCCCACAGGGTTGGCGAACACCGGGGAGCTGTTTTTT; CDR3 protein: CASSPTGLANTGELFF
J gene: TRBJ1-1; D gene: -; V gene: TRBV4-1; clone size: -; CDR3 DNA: TGCGCCAGCAGCCAAGTGGGCAGTTTGAACACTGAAGCTTTCTTT; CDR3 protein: CASSQVGSLNTEAFF
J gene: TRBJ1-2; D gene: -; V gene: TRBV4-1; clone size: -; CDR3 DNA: TGCGCCAGCAGCCAAGTCGGTCAGGGCCAGGATGGCTACACCTTC; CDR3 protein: CASSQVGQGQDGYTF
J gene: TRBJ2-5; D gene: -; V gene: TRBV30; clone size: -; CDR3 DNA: TGTGCCTGGAGCGCAGAACAGGGGACCCAGTACTTC; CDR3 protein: CAWSAEQGTQYF
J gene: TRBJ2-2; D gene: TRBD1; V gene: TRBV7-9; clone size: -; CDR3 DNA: TGTGCCAGCAGCCGCCCGGGACAGGGGGCGCCCGGGGAGCTGTTTTTT; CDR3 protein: CASSRPGQGAPGELFF
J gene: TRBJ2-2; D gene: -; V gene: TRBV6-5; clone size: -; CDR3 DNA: TGTGCCAGCAGTTGGGGGGTCCCCGGGGAGCTGTTTTTT; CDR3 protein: CASSWGVPGELFF
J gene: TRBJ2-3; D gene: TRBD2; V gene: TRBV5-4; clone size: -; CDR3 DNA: TGTGCCAGCAGCTTGAGAACTAGCGGATTGGGAGATACGCAGTATTTT; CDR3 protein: CASSLRTSGLGDTQYF
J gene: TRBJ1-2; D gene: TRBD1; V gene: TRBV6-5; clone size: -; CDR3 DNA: TGTGCCAGCAGGGGGTCCGGGACAGGCAACTATGGCTACACCTTC; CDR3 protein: CASRGSGTGNYGYTF
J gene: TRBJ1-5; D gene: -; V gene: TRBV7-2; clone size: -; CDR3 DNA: TGTGCCAGCAGCTTAGCACGCGGGGGGAACAATCAGCCCCAGCATTTT; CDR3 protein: CASSLARGGNNQPQHF
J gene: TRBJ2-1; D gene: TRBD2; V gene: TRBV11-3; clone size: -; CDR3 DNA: TGTGCCAGCGGGAGGGTAAATGAGCAGTTCTTC; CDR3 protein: CASGRVNEQFF
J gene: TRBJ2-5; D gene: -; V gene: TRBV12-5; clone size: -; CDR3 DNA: TGTGCTAGTGGTTTGCGAGGGGGAAGTCGAGAGACCCAGTACTTC; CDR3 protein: CASGLRGGSRETQYF
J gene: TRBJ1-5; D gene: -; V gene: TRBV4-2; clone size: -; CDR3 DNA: TGTGCCAGCAGCCAAGATATTACGGATCAGCCCCAGCATTTT; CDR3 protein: CASSQDITDQPQHF
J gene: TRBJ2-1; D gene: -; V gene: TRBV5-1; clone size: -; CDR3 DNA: TGCGCCAGCAGCTTGTCAGGCAGGGACAATGAGCAGTTCTTC; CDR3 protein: CASSLSGRDNEQFF
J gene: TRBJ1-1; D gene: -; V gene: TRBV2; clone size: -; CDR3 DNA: TGTGCCAGCGGGGAGGGTGATGATATGAACACTGAAGCTTTCTTT; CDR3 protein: CASGEGDDMNTEAFF
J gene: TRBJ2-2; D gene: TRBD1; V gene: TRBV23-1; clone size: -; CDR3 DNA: TGCGCCAGCAGTCAAGCGGACAGGGGAAACACCGGGGAGCTGTTTTTT; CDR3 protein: CASSQADRGNTGELFF
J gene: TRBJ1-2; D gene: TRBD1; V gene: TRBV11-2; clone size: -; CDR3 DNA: TGTGCCAGCAGTGGGGCGGCAGGGGGCGGGAGCTATGGCTACACCTTC; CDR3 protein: CASSGAAGGGSYGYTF
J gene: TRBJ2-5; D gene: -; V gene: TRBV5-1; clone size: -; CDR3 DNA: TGCGCCAGCAGCGTGGGTGGGCCTTATGAAGAGACCCAGTACTTC; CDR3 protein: CASSVGGPYEETQYF
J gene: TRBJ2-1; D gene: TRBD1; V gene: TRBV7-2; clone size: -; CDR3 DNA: TGTGCCAGCAGCCCCGGGACAGGAACGTCATTGCAGTTCTTC; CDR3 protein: CASSPGTGTSLQFF
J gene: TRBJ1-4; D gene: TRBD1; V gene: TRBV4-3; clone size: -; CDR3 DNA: TGCGCCAGCAGCCAGGACACAGGGGGTTTTAATGAAAAACTGTTTTTT; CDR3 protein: CASSQDTGGFNEKLFF
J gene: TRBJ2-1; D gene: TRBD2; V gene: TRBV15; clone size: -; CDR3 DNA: TGTGCCACCAGCAGCGTCCGGGCTAGCGGGATCACCTACAATGAGCAGTTCTTC; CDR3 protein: CATSSVRASGITYNEQFF